The 15 T cell receptor beta chains reported below all come from one sample, sequenced in a study of molecular identifiers for immune sequencing clone quantification. MiXCR was run by TCRdb on the PCR reads, yielding one entry per CDR3 protein. Counted here are over 550,000 distinct CDR3 sequences, 25% occurring once; the ten biggest clones make up approximately 0.75%. Input material: naive CD8+ T cells from blood, with Jurkat cell RNA spiked in. The subset here: FACS-sorted CD8+CD4-CCR7+CD45RA+ naive T cells. All receptors derive from a human donor in good health. Some libraries in this study had Jurkat cell RNA spiked in.

This clonotype was picked up many times. The chain has TRBV7-8 and TRBJ2-1, with 7 bases identical to TRBD2. Germline V gene sequence: CDR1 SGHVS, CDR2 FQNEAQ. The CDR3 has 14 residues. J gave up 8 bases and V 2 bases, and 6 bases lay outside the gene matches. The CDR3 sequence: CASSLLSGRDEQFF. As DNA, the CDR3 is TGTGCCAGCAGCTTACTCTCAGGGAGGGATGAGCAGTTCTTC.

This clonotype was seen many times. The chain carries TRBV20-1 and TRBJ1-5; D possibly corresponds to TRBD1 (5 bases). This CDR3 has 15 amino acids. V was pared by 3 bases and J by 5 bases, with 17 bases between. The germline V gene encodes CDR1 DFQATT and CDR2 SNEGSKA (reference sequence). Here the CDR3 reads CSASESGTTHQPQHF. The CDR3 DNA reads as TGCAGTGCTAGTGAATCCGGGACTACGCATCAGCCCCAGCATTTT.

In regard to this clonotype: The conserved phenylalanine or tryptophan normally closing the CDR3 is absent here, so this likely arose from a read error. This chain uses TRBV7-6 with TRBJ1-1, with unresolved D. The CDR3 totals 13 residues. V was trimmed by 1 base and J by 4 bases, leaving 7 bases between them. CDR1 SGHVS and CDR2 FNYEAQ come from the germline V gene. CDR3 sequence reads: CASSLGTGTEAFL. The CDR3 nucleotides read TGTGCCAGCAGCTTAGGGACGGGCACTGAAGCTTTCTTA.

This clonotype was counted a few times. The rearrangement joins TRBV28 to TRBJ2-3, with TRBD2 matching 10 bases. In germline, CDR1 is MDHEN, CDR2 SYDVKM. Losses at the gene ends were 4 bases for V and 6 bases for J; bases not matched to a gene: 16. The CDR3 extends over 18 amino acids. CDR3 sequence (DNA): TGTGCCAGCAGTTCAACCTCCCTAGCGGGAGACCCCGCCGATACGCAGTATTTT. The encoded protein is CASSSTSLAGDPADTQYF.

Regarding this clonotype: A read error may explain this, as a much larger clone is one base away. The chain has TRBV7-9 and TRBJ2-3; TRBD2 agrees at 8 bases. This CDR3 is built from 22 residues. The germline gives CDR1 SEHNR, CDR2 FQNEAQ (reference sequence). CDR3 residues: CATSDTLAGGGTSEKDTDTQYF. The CDR3 DNA follows: TGTGCCACCAGCGATACCCTGGCCGGGGGGGGGACCTCCGAGAAAGACACAGATACGCAGTATTTT. Filled out from reference TRBV7-9 and TRBJ2-3, the complete variable domain reads DTGVSQNPRHKITKRGQNVTFRCDPISEHNRLYWYRQTLGQGPEFLTYFQNEAQLEKSRLLSDRFSAERPKGSFSTLEIQRTEQGDSAMYLCATSDTLAGGGTSEKDTDTQYFGPGTRLTVL.

Concerning this clonotype: A read error is possible here, since a much larger clone lies one base away. The chain combines TRBV3-1 with TRBJ2-6, with D perhaps matching TRBD1 or TRBD2 (5 bases each). The CDR3 loop spans 16 amino acids. Per the germline V gene, CDR1 is LGHDT and CDR2 is YNNKEL (reference sequence). This CDR3 reads CASSQEWGAGADVLTF. The CDR3 DNA follows: TGTGCCAGCAGCCAAGAATGGGGAGCTGGGGCCGACGTCCTGACTTTC. Supplemented by reference TRBV3-1 and TRBJ2-6, the full variable domain reads DTAVSQTPKYLVTQMGNDKSIKCEQNLGHDTMYWYKQDSKKFLKIMFSYNNKELIINETVPNRFSPKSPDKAHLNLHINSLELGDSAVYFCASSQEWGAGADVLTFGAGSRLTVL.

About this clonotype itself: A read error may explain this, as a much larger clone is one base away. This likely comes from a read error, as the CDR3 has no conserved phenylalanine or tryptophan at its end. The CDR3 nucleotides are TGTGCCAGCAGCTGGGGGTACGAAGCTTTCTTA. Encoded protein: CASSWGYEAFL. The chain uses TRBV5-4 and TRBJ1-1; perhaps TRBD1 as D (5 bases). Germline V gene data show CDR1 as SGHNT and CDR2 as YYREEE (reference sequence). With 3 bases removed from V and 8 bases from J, the gap between germline ends came to 8 bases. The CDR3 consists of 11 residues.

Of note for this clonotype: This may come from a read error, since a much larger clone is one base off. V gene TRBV25-1 combines with J gene TRBJ1-1; possible D gene TRBD1, 5 bases. CDR3 length: 13 amino acids. V dropped 6 bases and J dropped 0 bases, with 8 bases sitting between them. Germline loops: CDR1 MGHDK, CDR2 SYGVNS. CDR3: CASRMTVNTEAFF. Written as DNA, the CDR3 is TGTGCCAGCAGAATGACAGTGAACACTGAAGCTTTCTTT.

Many counts were recorded for this clonotype. The V gene is TRBV12-5, the J gene TRBJ1-1; D unresolved. V shed 6 bases and J shed 0 bases, with 11 bases lying between them. CDR3 size: 14 residues. The germline gives CDR1 LGHNT, CDR2 FRNRAP. CDR3 residues: CASGPSLVNTEAFF. The CDR3 nucleotides are TGTGCTAGTGGGCCCTCTTTGGTGAACACTGAAGCTTTCTTT.

J is TRBJ2-2 and V is TRBV2; D is unclear. The CDR3 covers 17 residues. V lost 4 bases, J lost 6 bases, and 21 bases lay in between. Germline loops: CDR1 SNHLY, CDR2 FYNNEI. CDR3 nucleotide sequence: TGTGCCAGCAGTGCAGCGTCCCCGGTTCTTACCCCCGGGGAGCTGTTTTTT. As protein: CASSAASPVLTPGELFF.

As regards this clonotype: No conserved phenylalanine or tryptophan ends this CDR3, so it is likely a read error. This chain uses TRBV28 with TRBJ2-3; 7 bases line up with TRBD1. Germline V gene sequence: CDR1 MDHEN, CDR2 SYDVKM. V lost 6 bases and J lost 6; bases outside the gene matches: 9. This CDR3 spans 14 amino acids. The CDR3 spells CASSPGQVGDTQYS. The CDR3 nucleotides are TGTGCCAGCAGCCCAGGACAGGTGGGGGATACGCAGTATTCT.

Turning to this clonotype: A read error may be the cause here, since a much bigger clone is one base away. V and J are TRBV2 and TRBJ2-7, with D unclear. CDR1 SNHLY and CDR2 FYNNEI come from the germline V gene. This CDR3 is built from 12 residues. CDR3 coding DNA: TGTGGCAGCAGTGTCGAAGGGAACGAGCAGTACTTC. This sequence encodes CGSSVEGNEQYF.

This clonotype was seen more than once but under ten times. CDR3 DNA sequence: TGCGCCAGCAGCCAAGATCTCGGGTCGTTTTCCGAGCAGTACTTC. The encoded protein is CASSQDLGSFSEQYF. The chain has TRBV4-3 and TRBJ2-7, with D hard to call. This CDR3 region has 15 residues. Germline CDR1 is LGHNA and CDR2 is YSLEER. The V end lost 0 bases, the J end lost 6 bases, and 15 bases lay between the germline ends.

This clonotype showed up many times. This chain connects TRBV12-3 or TRBV12-4 to TRBJ1-4; D gene unclear. This CDR3 comprises 14 residues. Trimming took 6 bases from V and 4 from J, leaving 12 bases between them. The CDR3 coding sequence is TGTGCCAGCAGAGGACTCTCGGGTAATGAAAAACTGTTTTTT. Amino acid sequence: CASRGLSGNEKLFF.

The sample holds a few counts of this clonotype. The V call is TRBV20-1, the J call TRBJ2-3; TRBD2 matches at 10 bases. The CDR3 runs 14 residues. The V gene's germline CDR1 is DFQATT and CDR2 SNEGSKA (reference sequence). V lost 6 bases, J lost 1 base, and 4 bases stayed unmatched. CDR3 region: CSAELAGRTDTQYF. For the CDR3, the DNA is TGCAGTGCAGAACTAGCGGGACGCACAGATACGCAGTATTTT.